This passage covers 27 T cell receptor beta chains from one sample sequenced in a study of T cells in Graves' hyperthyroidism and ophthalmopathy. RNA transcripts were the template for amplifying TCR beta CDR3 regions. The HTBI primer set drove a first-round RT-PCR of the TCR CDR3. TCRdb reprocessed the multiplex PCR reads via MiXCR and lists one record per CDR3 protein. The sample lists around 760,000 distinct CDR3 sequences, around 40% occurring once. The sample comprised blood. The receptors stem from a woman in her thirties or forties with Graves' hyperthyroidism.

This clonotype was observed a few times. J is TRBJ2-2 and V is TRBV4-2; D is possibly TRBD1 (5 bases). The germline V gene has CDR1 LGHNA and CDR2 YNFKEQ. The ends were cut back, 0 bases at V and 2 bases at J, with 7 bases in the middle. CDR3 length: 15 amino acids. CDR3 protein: CASSQDQGNTGELFF. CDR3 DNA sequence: TGTGCCAGCAGCCAAGATCAGGGTAACACCGGGGAGCTGTTTTTT.

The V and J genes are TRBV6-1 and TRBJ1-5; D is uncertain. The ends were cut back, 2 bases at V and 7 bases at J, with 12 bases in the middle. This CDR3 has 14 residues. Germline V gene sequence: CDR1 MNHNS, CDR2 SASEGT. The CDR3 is CASSEMGLGQPQHF. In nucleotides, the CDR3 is TGTGCCAGCAGTGAAATGGGGTTAGGGCAGCCCCAGCATTTT.

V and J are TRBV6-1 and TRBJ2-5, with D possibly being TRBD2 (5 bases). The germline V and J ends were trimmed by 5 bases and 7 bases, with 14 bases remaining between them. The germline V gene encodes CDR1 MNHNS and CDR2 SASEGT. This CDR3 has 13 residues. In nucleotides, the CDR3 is TGTGCCAGCAGTTACGTCGCGGGCGGGACCCAGTACTTC. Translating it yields CASSYVAGGTQYF.

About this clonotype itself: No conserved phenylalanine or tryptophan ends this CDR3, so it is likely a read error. DNA of the CDR3: TGTGCCAGCAGCTTAGTCGGTGGCTACACCGTC. The encoded protein is CASSLVGGYTV. The rearrangement joins TRBV7-9 to TRBJ1-2; no reliable D call. The germline V gene has CDR1 SEHNR and CDR2 FQNEAQ (reference sequence). V lost 1 base and J 7 bases, leaving 4 bases between the germline ends. This CDR3 has 11 amino acids.

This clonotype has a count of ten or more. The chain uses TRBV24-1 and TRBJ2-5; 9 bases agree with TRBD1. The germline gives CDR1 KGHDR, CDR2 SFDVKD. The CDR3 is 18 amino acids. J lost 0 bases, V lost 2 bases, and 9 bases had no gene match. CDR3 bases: TGTGCCACCAGTGATTCAAGAGCAGGGGACAGGGACCAAGAGACCCAGTACTTC. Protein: CATSDSRAGDRDQETQYF.

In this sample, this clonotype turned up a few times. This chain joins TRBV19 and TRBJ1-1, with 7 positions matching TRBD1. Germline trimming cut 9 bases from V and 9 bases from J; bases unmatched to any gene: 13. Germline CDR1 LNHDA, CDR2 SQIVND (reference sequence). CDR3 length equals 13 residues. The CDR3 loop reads CASISGGLPKAFF. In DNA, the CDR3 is TGTGCCAGCATCTCAGGGGGGCTCCCGAAAGCTTTCTTT.

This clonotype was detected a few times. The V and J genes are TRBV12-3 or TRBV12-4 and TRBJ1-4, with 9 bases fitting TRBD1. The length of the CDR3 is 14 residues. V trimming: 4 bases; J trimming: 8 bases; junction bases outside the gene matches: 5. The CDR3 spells CASSYSGQGEKLFF. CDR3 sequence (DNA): TGTGCCAGCAGTTACTCTGGACAGGGGGAAAAACTGTTTTTT.

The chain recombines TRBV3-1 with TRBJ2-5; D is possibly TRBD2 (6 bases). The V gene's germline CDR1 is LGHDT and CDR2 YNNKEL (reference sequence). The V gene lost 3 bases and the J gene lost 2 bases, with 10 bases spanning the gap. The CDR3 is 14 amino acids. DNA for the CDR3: TGTGCCAGCAGCCAGCAAGCGGGTCAAGAGACCCAGTACTTC. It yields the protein CASSQQAGQETQYF.

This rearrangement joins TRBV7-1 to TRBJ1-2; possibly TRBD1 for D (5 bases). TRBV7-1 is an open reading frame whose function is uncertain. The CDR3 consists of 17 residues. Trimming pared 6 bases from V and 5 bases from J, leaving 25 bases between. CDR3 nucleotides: TGTGCCAGCAGTTCCAACGATTGGGCAGGGCGAATTTATGGCTACACCTTC. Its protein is CASSSNDWAGRIYGYTF.

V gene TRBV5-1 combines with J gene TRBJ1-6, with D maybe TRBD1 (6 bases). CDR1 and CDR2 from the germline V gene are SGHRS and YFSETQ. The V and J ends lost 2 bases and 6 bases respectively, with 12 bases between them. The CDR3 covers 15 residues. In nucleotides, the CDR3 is TGCGCCAGCAGCTTCAGGGGCGCTCGTAATTCACCCCTCCACTTT. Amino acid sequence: CASSFRGARNSPLHF.

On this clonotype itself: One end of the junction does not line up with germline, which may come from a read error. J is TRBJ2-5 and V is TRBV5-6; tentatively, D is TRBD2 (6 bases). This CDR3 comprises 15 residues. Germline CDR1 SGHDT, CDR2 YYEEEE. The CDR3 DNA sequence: TGTGCCAACAGCTCCTTCCTAGCGTACCAAGAGACCCAGTACTTC. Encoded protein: CANSSFLAYQETQYF.

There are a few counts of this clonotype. The CDR3 is CASSLSGASTGELFF. The CDR3 DNA reads as TGCGCCAGCAGCTTGTCCGGGGCCAGCACCGGGGAGCTGTTTTTT. The chain carries TRBV5-1 and TRBJ2-2; D is possibly TRBD1 or TRBD2 (5 bases each). CDR3 length: 15 residues. V shed 1 base and J shed 4 bases, with 11 bases lying between them. Germline values: CDR1 SGHRS, CDR2 YFSETQ.

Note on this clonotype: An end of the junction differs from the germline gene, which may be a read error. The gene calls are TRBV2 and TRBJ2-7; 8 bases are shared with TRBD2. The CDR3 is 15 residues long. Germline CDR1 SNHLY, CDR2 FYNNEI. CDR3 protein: CASSEVLAGSYGQYF. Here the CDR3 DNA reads TGTGCCAGCAGTGAAGTTCTAGCGGGTTCCTACGGGCAGTACTTC. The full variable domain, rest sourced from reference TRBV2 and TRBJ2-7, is EPEVTQTPSHQVTQMGQEVILRCVPISNHLYFYWYRQILGQKVEFLVSFYNNEISEKSEIFDDQFSVERPDGSNFTLKIRSTKLEDSAMYFCASSEVLAGSYGQYFGPGTRLTVT.

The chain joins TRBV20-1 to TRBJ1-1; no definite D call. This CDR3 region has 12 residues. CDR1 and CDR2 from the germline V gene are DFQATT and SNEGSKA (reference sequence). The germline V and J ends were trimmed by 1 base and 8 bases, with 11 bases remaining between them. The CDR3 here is CSARVGGSEAFF. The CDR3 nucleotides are TGCAGTGCTAGAGTCGGAGGGTCGGAAGCTTTCTTT.

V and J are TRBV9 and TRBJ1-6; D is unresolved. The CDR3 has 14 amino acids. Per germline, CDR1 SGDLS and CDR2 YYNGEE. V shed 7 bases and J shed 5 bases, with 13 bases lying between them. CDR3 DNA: TGTGCCAGCTCAGGAGGCGCCGATAATTCACCCCTCCACTTT. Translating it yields CASSGGADNSPLHF.

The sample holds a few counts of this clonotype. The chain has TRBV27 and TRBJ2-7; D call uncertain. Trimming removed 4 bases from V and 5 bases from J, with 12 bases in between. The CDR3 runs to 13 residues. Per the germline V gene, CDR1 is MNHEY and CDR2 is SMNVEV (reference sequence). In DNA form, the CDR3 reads TGTGCCAGCAGTTCGGCGAATGGAAACGAGCAGTACTTC. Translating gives CASSSANGNEQYF.

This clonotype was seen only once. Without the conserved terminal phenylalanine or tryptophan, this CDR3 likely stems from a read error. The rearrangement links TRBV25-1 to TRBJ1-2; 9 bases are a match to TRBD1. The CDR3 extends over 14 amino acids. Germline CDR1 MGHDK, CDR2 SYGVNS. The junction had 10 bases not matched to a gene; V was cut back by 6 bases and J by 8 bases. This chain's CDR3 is CASSSGTGMGGYTS. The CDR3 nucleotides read TGTGCCAGCAGCTCCGGGACAGGGATGGGCGGCTACACCTCC.

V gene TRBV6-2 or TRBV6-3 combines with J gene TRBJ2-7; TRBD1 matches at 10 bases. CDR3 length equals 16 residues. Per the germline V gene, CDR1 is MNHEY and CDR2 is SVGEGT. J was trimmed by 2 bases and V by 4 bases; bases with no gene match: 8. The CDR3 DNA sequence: TGTGCCAGCAGTTCCACGACAGGGGGCCAGGCCTACGAGCAGTACTTC. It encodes CASSSTTGGQAYEQYF.

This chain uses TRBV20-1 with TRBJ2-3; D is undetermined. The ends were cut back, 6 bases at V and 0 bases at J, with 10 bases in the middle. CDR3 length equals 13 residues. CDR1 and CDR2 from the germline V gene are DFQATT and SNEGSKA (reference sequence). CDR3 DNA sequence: TGCAGTGCCACATGGGCGAGCACAGATACGCAGTATTTT. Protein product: CSATWASTDTQYF.

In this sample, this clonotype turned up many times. The CDR3: CASSLSGLEAFF. DNA for the CDR3: TGTGCCAGCAGCTTATCAGGCCTTGAAGCTTTCTTT. The chain combines TRBV5-6 with TRBJ1-1; unclear D gene. The germline V gene encodes CDR1 SGHDT and CDR2 YYEEEE. The CDR3 loop spans 12 amino acids. V was pared by 2 bases and J by 7 bases, with 9 bases between.

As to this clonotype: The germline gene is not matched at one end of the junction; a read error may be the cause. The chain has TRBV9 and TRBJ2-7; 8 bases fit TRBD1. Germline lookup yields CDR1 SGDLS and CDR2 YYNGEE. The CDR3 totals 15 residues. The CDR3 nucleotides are TGTGCCAGCAGCTTAGATCGGGACAGGCTTTACGTGCAGTACTTC. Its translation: CASSLDRDRLYVQYF.

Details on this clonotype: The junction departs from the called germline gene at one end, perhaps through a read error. For the CDR3, the DNA is TGCGCCAGCAGCCTCAGGGGGCCCAATTCACCCCTCCACTTT. It codes for CASSLRGPNSPLHF. The gene calls are TRBV7-2 and TRBJ1-6, with 8 bases aligning to TRBD1. There are 14 residues in the CDR3. The germline CDR1 and CDR2 sequences are SGHTA and FQGNSA.

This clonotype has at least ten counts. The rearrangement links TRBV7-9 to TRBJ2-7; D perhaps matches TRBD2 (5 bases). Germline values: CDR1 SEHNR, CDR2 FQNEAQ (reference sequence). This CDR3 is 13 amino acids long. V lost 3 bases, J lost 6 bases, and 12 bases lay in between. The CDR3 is CASSLPGNPEQYF. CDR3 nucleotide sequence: TGTGCCAGCAGCTTGCCGGGAAACCCCGAGCAGTACTTC.

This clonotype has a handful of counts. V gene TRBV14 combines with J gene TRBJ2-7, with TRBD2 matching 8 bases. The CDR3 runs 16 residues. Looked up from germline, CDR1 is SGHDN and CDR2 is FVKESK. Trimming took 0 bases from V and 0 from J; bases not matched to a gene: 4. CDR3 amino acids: CASSQDLAGSSYEQYF. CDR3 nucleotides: TGTGCCAGCAGCCAAGATCTAGCGGGTTCCTCCTACGAGCAGTACTTC.

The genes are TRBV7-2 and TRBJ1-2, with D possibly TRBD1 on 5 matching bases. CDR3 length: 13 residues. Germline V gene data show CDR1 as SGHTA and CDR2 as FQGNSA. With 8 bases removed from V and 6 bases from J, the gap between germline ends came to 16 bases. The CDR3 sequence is CASLGLAGHGYTF. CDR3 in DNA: TGTGCCAGCCTAGGACTAGCGGGACATGGCTACACCTTC.

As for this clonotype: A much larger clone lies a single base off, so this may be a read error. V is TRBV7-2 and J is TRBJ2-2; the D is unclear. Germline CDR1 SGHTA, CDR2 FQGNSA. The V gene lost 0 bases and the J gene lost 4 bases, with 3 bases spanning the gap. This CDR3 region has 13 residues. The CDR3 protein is CTSSLAITGELFF. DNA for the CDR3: TGTACCAGCAGCTTAGCAATCACCGGGGAGCTGTTTTTT. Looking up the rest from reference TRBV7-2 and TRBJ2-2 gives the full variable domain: GAGVSQSPSNKVTEKGKDVELRCDPISGHTALYWYRQSLGQGLEFLIYFQGNSAPDKSGLPSDRFSAERTGGSVSTLTIQRTQQEDSAVYLCTSSLAITGELFFGEGSRLTVL.

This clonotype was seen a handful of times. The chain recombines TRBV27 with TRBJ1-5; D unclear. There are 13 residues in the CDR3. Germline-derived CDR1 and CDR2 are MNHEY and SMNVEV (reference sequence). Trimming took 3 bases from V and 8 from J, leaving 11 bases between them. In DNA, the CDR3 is TGTGCCAGCAGTTTCGGGGAGACCAAGCCCCAGCATTTT. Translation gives CASSFGETKPQHF.